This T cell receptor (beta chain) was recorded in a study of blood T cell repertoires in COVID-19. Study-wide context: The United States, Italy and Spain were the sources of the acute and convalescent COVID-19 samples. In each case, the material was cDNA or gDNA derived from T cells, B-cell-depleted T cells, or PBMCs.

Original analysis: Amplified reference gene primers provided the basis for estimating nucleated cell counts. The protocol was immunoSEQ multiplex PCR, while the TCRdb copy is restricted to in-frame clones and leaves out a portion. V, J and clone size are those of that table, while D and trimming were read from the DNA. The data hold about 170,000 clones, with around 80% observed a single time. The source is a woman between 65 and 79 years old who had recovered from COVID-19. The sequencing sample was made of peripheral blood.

This CDR3 is CASSPGGEETQYF. In nucleotides, the CDR3 is TGTGCCAGCTCACCAGGCGGGGAGGAGACCCAGTACTTC. The gene calls are TRBV18 and TRBJ2-5; a possible D gene is TRBD2 (6 bases). Germline CDR1 reads KGHSH; CDR2 reads LQKENI. This CDR3 has 13 amino acids. The V end was cut by 2 bases, the J end by 5 bases, with 9 bases between.